This TCR beta chain came from a study of blood T cell repertoires in COVID-19. The germline V gene has CDR1 MDHEN and CDR2 SYDVKM. The CDR3 is 14 amino acids. The V end was cut by 8 bases, the J end by 3 bases, with 11 bases between. The authors' processing: Reference gene primers were amplified, and this amplification served to estimate nucleated cell counts. The data were produced by immunoSEQ multiplex PCR, yet TCRdb's version contains in-frame clones alone and is incomplete. V and J calls and clone size are those listed in that table; D and trimming were worked out from the DNA. This table has some 75,000 clones, about 88% appearing once.

The sequenced sample was peripheral blood. The source of this sequence is a man aged 70 or older with active or convalescent COVID-19. The V call is TRBV28, the J call TRBJ1-6; unclear D gene. The CDR3 sequence: CASRGLYYNSPLHF. DNA of the CDR3: TGTGCCAGCCGTGGGCTGTACTATAATTCACCCCTCCACTTT.